The clone carrying this T cell receptor (beta chain) was counted ten times or more. This specimen belongs to a study of regulatory T cells in long-lasting Graves disease. Sample time point: newly diagnosed GD, antithyroid drugs for less than 3 months. Researchers made the TCR library from RNA that was extracted from PBMCs. In Xi'an, China, an endocrinology department was the source of patients. iRepertoire HTBI primers and Arm-PCR of CDR3 regions built TCR beta libraries. Per the original data handling: Identification across samples found 60 to 75 TRBV and about 15 TRBJ segments. TCRdb independently ran MiXCR on the multiplex PCR reads; one entry per CDR3 protein. TCRdb's processing, not the authors' own work, is the source of the V and J calls. Of 400,000 to 500,000 distinct CDR3 sequences listed, 15% are singletons. The same sample was also studied in work on T cells in Graves' hyperthyroidism and ophthalmopathy. That work states: The primer set for the first-round RT-PCR of the TCR CDR3 was HTBI. From stable hyperthyroidism, ophthalmopathy was set apart by a 13 V-J model.

The receptor comes from a middle-aged woman with Graves disease. Sequences were derived from peripheral blood mononuclear cells (PBMCs), sampled at new diagnosis, from a patient treated with antithyroid drugs.

CDR3 sequence (DNA): TGTGCCAGCAGTGTCAATCAAGGAAATGAAAAACTGTTTTTT. Translation: CASSVNQGNEKLFF. The chain couples TRBV2 to TRBJ1-4; D gene uncertain. Trimming removed 4 bases from V and 5 bases from J, with 11 bases in between. The CDR3 extends over 14 amino acids. CDR1 and CDR2 from the germline V gene are SNHLY and FYNNEI.